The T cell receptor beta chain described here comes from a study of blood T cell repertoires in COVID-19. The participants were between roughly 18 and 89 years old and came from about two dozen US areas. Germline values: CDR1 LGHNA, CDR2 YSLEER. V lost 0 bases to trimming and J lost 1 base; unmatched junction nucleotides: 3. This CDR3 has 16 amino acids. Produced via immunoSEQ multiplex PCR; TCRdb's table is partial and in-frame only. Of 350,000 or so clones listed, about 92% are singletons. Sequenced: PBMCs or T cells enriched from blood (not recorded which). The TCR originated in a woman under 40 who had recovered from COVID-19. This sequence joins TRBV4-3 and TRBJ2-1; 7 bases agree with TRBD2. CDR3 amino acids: CASSQDSGRSYNEQFF. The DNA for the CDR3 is TGCGCCAGCAGCCAAGATAGCGGGCGTTCCTACAATGAGCAGTTCTTC.